The 18 T cell receptor beta chains in this list originate from one sample, sequenced in a study of blood T cell repertoires in COVID-19. The method was immunoSEQ multiplex PCR; TCRdb's version includes in-frame clones alone and lacks a portion of them. The sample holds over 150,000 clones, about 80% seen once. The sample comprised PBMCs or T cells enriched from blood (not recorded which). These receptor sequences come from a man aged 35 to 55 who had recovered from COVID-19.

This clone was seen just once. The J gene is TRBJ1-1, the V gene TRBV12-5, with a possible D match to TRBD1 (5 bases). Looked up from germline, CDR1 is LGHNT and CDR2 is FRNRAP. The CDR3 is 17 residues long. The V end was cut by 0 bases, the J end by 1 base, with 15 bases between. The CDR3 region is CASGLVLHRGGNTEAFF. CDR3 nucleotides: TGTGCTAGTGGTTTGGTACTCCATCGGGGGGGGAACACTGAAGCTTTCTTT.

This clone has at least ten counts. CDR3 bases: TGTGCCAGCATCACCGGGAGCGAAGCTTTCTTT. Translation: CASITGSEAFF. The chain combines TRBV11-2 with TRBJ1-1, with D uncertain. V lost 7 bases to trimming and J lost 8 bases, with 11 bases between them. The CDR3 is 11 amino acids. In germline, CDR1 is SGHAT, CDR2 FQNNGV.

CDR3 sequence reads: CASGLFSGQLNTEAFF. CDR3 DNA sequence: TGTGCTAGTGGTTTGTTTTCAGGACAGCTAAACACTGAAGCTTTCTTT. This chain joins TRBV12-5 and TRBJ1-1, with D perhaps matching TRBD1 (6 bases). Per germline, CDR1 LGHNT and CDR2 FRNRAP. This CDR3 spans 16 amino acids. Trimming left V 2 bases short and J 2 bases short, with 15 bases between.

This clone appeared a few times. The chain carries TRBV5-1 and TRBJ2-7; 7 nucleotides match TRBD2. The V and J ends lost 4 bases and 6 bases, in that order; junction bases with no gene match: 7. Germline V gene data show CDR1 as SGHRS and CDR2 as YFSETQ. CDR3 length: 13 amino acids. CDR3 loop: CASSGDSGGEQYF. CDR3 nucleotide sequence: TGCGCCAGCAGCGGGGACTCGGGGGGCGAGCAGTACTTC.

The V call is TRBV7-2, the J call TRBJ2-7; 11 bases agree with TRBD1. This CDR3 is 17 amino acids long. V lost 5 bases to trimming and J lost 3 bases; unmatched junction nucleotides: 12. From germline, CDR1 is SGHTA and CDR2 FQGNSA. The CDR3 nucleotides read TGTGCCAGCAGCCTCGGGACAGGGGGTTTAGGGTTCTACGAGCAGTACTTC. It is translated as CASSLGTGGLGFYEQYF.

DNA for the CDR3: TGTGCTAGTGGCGGGACAGGGAAAACGTACAATGAGCAGTTCTTC. Translated, it gives CASGGTGKTYNEQFF. This chain connects TRBV12-5 to TRBJ2-1, with 9 nucleotides matching TRBD1. Trimming took 6 bases from V and 4 from J; bases not matched to a gene: 7. CDR3 length: 15 amino acids. The germline CDR1 and CDR2 sequences are LGHNT and FRNRAP.

CDR3 in amino acids: CASSVPGTGISGNTIYF. In nucleotides, the CDR3 is TGTGCCAGCAGCGTCCCCGGGACAGGGATTTCTGGAAACACCATATATTTT. The genes are TRBV7-9 and TRBJ1-3; TRBD1 agrees at 9 bases. The CDR3 spans 17 residues. V shed 5 bases, J shed 1 base, and the junction held 9 bases outside the gene matches. The V gene's germline CDR1 is SEHNR and CDR2 FQNEAQ (reference sequence).

Only a few counts were recorded for this clone. This chain links TRBV2 with TRBJ2-3, with 12 bases identical to TRBD2. The CDR3 is 20 amino acids. The trim removed 9 bases at V and 2 bases at J, leaving 21 bases unmatched. Germline values: CDR1 SNHLY, CDR2 FYNNEI. The CDR3 DNA reads TGTGCCAGGAAAAACTCCTTACTAGCGGGGGGAAAACTATCCACAGATACGCAGTATTTT. Translating it yields CARKNSLLAGGKLSTDTQYF.

The table lists this clone with a count of one. This chain connects TRBV19 to TRBJ1-5, with D unclear. V lost 2 bases to trimming and J lost 0 bases, with 8 bases between them. The CDR3 has 15 amino acids. Germline CDR1 and CDR2: LNHDA and SQIVND (reference sequence). As DNA, the CDR3 is TGTGCCAGTAGTATACAGAAATATAGCAATCAGCCCCAGCATTTT. Translation gives CASSIQKYSNQPQHF.

The CDR3 sequence: CASSQRTVVNTEAFF. CDR3 in DNA: TGCGCCAGCAGCCAGCGGACAGTCGTGAACACTGAAGCTTTCTTT. J is TRBJ1-1 and V is TRBV4-1, with a tentative D call TRBD1 (6 bases). V lost 3 bases, J lost 0 bases, and 11 bases lay in between. The CDR3 runs to 15 residues. CDR1 and CDR2 from the germline V gene are MGHRA and YSYEKL.

V usage is TRBV3-1 (or the pseudogene TRBV3-2) and J usage is TRBJ2-7; TRBD2 matches at 15 bases. Trimming took 4 bases from V and 6 from J; bases not matched to a gene: 7. This CDR3 has 16 residues. Per the germline V gene, CDR1 is LGHDT and CDR2 is YNNKEL (reference sequence). The CDR3 protein is CASSRGLAGGRPEQYF. The CDR3 region has the DNA TGTGCCAGCAGCCGAGGACTAGCGGGGGGGCGACCCGAGCAGTACTTC.

V usage is TRBV6-5 and J usage is TRBJ2-2; D possibly corresponds to TRBD2 (6 bases). V lost 6 bases and J lost 5, with 16 bases in between. The CDR3 is made up of 15 amino acids. The germline gives CDR1 MNHEY, CDR2 SVGAGI. The CDR3 region has the DNA TGTGCCAGCAGGGGGGGTCCAAGAAGAACCGGGGAGCTGTTTTTT. It translates to CASRGGPRRTGELFF.

The V and J genes are TRBV5-1 and TRBJ2-3; D possibly corresponds to TRBD2 (6 bases). This CDR3 is built from 16 residues. The germline V gene encodes CDR1 SGHRS and CDR2 YFSETQ. Between the trimmed V and J ends, which lost 3 bases and 2 bases, there was a span of 16 bases. DNA for the CDR3: TGCGCCAGCAGCTCCGGGACTCATCCTCCCACAGATACGCAGTATTTT. This gives the protein CASSSGTHPPTDTQYF.

This chain uses TRBV7-9 with TRBJ1-1; D gene uncertain. CDR1 is SEHNR, CDR2 FQNEAQ, per germline (reference sequence). V lost 1 base and J lost 4, with 7 bases in between. There are 13 residues in the CDR3. The CDR3 here is CASSLGYGTEAFF. The CDR3 DNA reads as TGTGCCAGCAGCTTAGGCTATGGCACTGAAGCTTTCTTT.

This clone was found once. The V call is TRBV30, the J call TRBJ1-6, with TRBD1 as a possible D gene (6 bases). Deletions cut 3 bases from V and 11 bases from J, with 14 bases between. The CDR3 is 13 amino acids. The germline V gene has CDR1 GTSNPN and CDR2 SVGIG (reference sequence). Written as DNA, the CDR3 is TGTGCCTGGAGAGGCAGGGGTGGTCCACCCCTCCACTTT. It is translated as CAWRGRGGPPLHF.

V usage is TRBV7-9 and J usage is TRBJ2-1; TRBD2 matches 9 bases. The CDR3 runs 18 residues. J lost 7 bases, V lost 3 bases, and 16 bases had no gene match. Looked up from germline, CDR1 is SEHNR and CDR2 is FQNEAQ (reference sequence). The chain's CDR3 is CASSFAASGTNGVNEQFF. Written as DNA, the CDR3 is TGTGCCAGCAGCTTCGCGGCTAGCGGGACCAATGGGGTTAATGAGCAGTTCTTC. The full variable domain, rest sourced from reference TRBV7-9 and TRBJ2-1, is DTGVSQNPRHKITKRGQNVTFRCDPISEHNRLYWYRQTLGQGPEFLTYFQNEAQLEKSRLLSDRFSAERPKGSFSTLEIQRTEQGDSAMYLCASSFAASGTNGVNEQFFGPGTRLTVL.

V usage is TRBV7-9 and J usage is TRBJ2-5, with TRBD2 as a possible D gene (5 bases). Germline CDR1 and CDR2: SEHNR and FQNEAQ (reference sequence). The CDR3 has 18 residues. Trimming stripped 4 bases from V and 2 bases from J, with 23 bases between. CDR3 sequence reads: CASSSYRGKGFKQETQYF. The CDR3 DNA is TGTGCCAGCAGCTCCTATAGAGGGAAGGGATTCAAGCAAGAGACCCAGTACTTC.

A single count supports this clone. The chain links TRBV15 to TRBJ2-7; tentative D call: TRBD2 (5 bases). Between the trimmed V and J ends, which lost 0 bases and 7 bases, there was a span of 13 bases. The CDR3 contains 14 residues. In germline, CDR1 is LNHNV, CDR2 YYDKDF (reference sequence). The CDR3 reads CATSRDLSSGEQYF. The CDR3 coding sequence is TGTGCCACCAGCAGAGATCTTTCCTCGGGGGAGCAGTACTTC. The variable domain in full, with the rest retrieved from reference TRBV15 and TRBJ2-7, is DAMVIQNPRYQVTQFGKPVTLSCSQTLNHNVMYWYQQKSSQAPKLLFHYYDKDFNNEADTPDNFQSRRPNTSFCFLDIRSPGLGDTAMYLCATSRDLSSGEQYFGPGTRLTVT.